These 5 T cell receptor beta chains originate from one sample sequenced in a study of T cells after yellow fever vaccination. Via MiXCR, TCRdb re-called the 5' RACE reads, giving one row per CDR3 protein. The sample shows fewer than 450,000 distinct CDR3 sequences, about 8.3% of them seen only once. Sequenced material: PBMCs, taken 45 days after the first yellow fever vaccination. All receptors derive from a young man who received the YFV17D yellow fever vaccine.

The J gene is TRBJ2-1, the V gene TRBV15, with D perhaps TRBD2 (5 bases). The CDR3 sequence is 15 residues long. The ends were cut back, 1 base at V and 2 bases at J, with 9 bases in the middle. Germline lookup yields CDR1 LNHNV and CDR2 YYDKDF (reference sequence). In nucleotides, the CDR3 is TGTGCCACCAGCAGAGCTTCCGGGGCCTACAATGAGCAGTTCTTC. It is translated as CATSRASGAYNEQFF.

This clonotype was counted between two and nine times. The chain links TRBV5-5 to TRBJ1-2; D possibly corresponds to TRBD1 (6 bases). The germline V and J ends were trimmed by 1 base and 5 bases, with 15 bases remaining between them. The CDR3 totals 15 residues. Germline CDR1 and CDR2: SGHKS and YYEKEE (reference sequence). In DNA form, the CDR3 reads TGTGCCAGCAGCTTGACCCCAGGGGCCGTTTATGGCTACACCTTC. Translation: CASSLTPGAVYGYTF.

Remarks on this clonotype: One end of the junction varies from germline; a read error may be responsible. The chain uses TRBV5-1 and TRBJ2-3; 8 nucleotides agree with TRBD2. Germline V gene data show CDR1 as SGHRS and CDR2 as YFSETQ. This CDR3 has 14 amino acids. The CDR3 DNA follows: TGCGCCAGCAGCCCCTCACTAGCGGACCATAAACCGACGTTC. Protein: CASSPSLADHKPTF.

This clonotype appeared a few times. The rearrangement joins TRBV4-3 to TRBJ2-1; D gene ambiguous. The V gene lost 5 bases and the J gene lost 7 bases, with 6 bases spanning the gap. The CDR3 loop spans 11 amino acids. Germline V gives CDR1 LGHNA, CDR2 YSLEER. CDR3 amino acids: CASSIYNEQFF. In nucleotides, the CDR3 is TGCGCCAGCAGCATTTATAATGAGCAGTTCTTC.

This clonotype appeared a few times. The chain uses TRBV14 and TRBJ2-1; TRBD2 aligns across 12 bases. The CDR3 totals 16 residues. Germline V gene sequence: CDR1 SGHDN, CDR2 FVKESK. Trimming at V came to 3 bases and at J to 4 bases, leaving 4 bases not matched to a gene. CDR3 amino acids: CASSHRLAGEYNEQFF. In nucleotides, the CDR3 is TGTGCCAGCAGCCACCGACTAGCGGGGGAATACAATGAGCAGTTCTTC.